Presented here are 25 T cell receptor beta chains from one specimen sequenced in a study of T cells in Graves' hyperthyroidism and ophthalmopathy. RNA transcripts served as the template for amplifying TCR beta CDR3 regions. Researchers ran a first-round RT-PCR on the TCR CDR3 using the HTBI primer set. TCRdb analysed the multiplex PCR reads with MiXCR anew, one entry per CDR3 protein. The sample yields approximately 400,000 distinct CDR3 sequences, approximately 17% seen once. Sample: blood. The receptor set was obtained from a man between 18 and 29 years old with Graves' ophthalmopathy.

This clonotype was counted between two and nine times. This sequence joins TRBV7-3 and TRBJ2-6, with no clear D. Germline CDR1 is SGHTA and CDR2 is FQGTGA. V shed 1 base and J shed 6 bases, with 19 bases lying between them. CDR3 length equals 18 residues. CDR3 coding DNA: TGTGCCAGCAGCTTAATCGGACGATCCCGCCCGGTGGCCAACGTCCTGACTTTC. It yields the protein CASSLIGRSRPVANVLTF.

This sequence joins TRBV4-1 and TRBJ2-3, with D tentatively TRBD2 (5 bases). The V gene lost 1 base and the J gene lost 0 bases, with 11 bases spanning the gap. Germline assignment: CDR1 MGHRA and CDR2 YSYEKL. There are 16 residues in the CDR3. The CDR3 reads CASSQVYERSTDTQYF. The CDR3 coding sequence is TGCGCCAGCAGCCAAGTTTATGAGCGGAGCACAGATACGCAGTATTTT.

With regard to this clonotype: A clone one base away is much larger, so this may be a read error. V is TRBV10-3 and J is TRBJ1-2; the D gene is possibly TRBD1 (6 bases). The germline V and J ends were trimmed by 5 bases and 4 bases, with 20 bases remaining between them. This CDR3 region has 16 residues. CDR1 is ENHRY, CDR2 SYGVKD, per germline. CDR3 DNA sequence: TGTGCCATCAGTTACTCGCACGGCAGGGGATCCTATGGCTACACCTTC. Encoded protein: CAISYSHGRGSYGYTF.

Ten or more counts support this clonotype. The chain employs TRBV20-1 and TRBJ2-7, with 9 bases that match TRBD2. In germline, CDR1 is DFQATT, CDR2 SNEGSKA (reference sequence). J was trimmed by 6 bases and V by 2 bases; bases with no gene match: 11. The CDR3 is 15 residues long. The CDR3 sequence is CSARPRGLASGEQYF. The CDR3 bases are TGCAGTGCTAGACCACGGGGACTAGCTTCCGGCGAGCAGTACTTC.

The CDR3 reads CATSEGGFSQDTQYF. CDR3 in DNA: TGTGCCACCAGTGAAGGTGGGTTCTCCCAAGATACGCAGTATTTT. V usage is TRBV24-1 and J usage is TRBJ2-3; D unclear. With 4 bases removed from V and 5 bases from J, the gap between germline ends came to 15 bases. This CDR3 region has 15 residues. Germline V gives CDR1 KGHDR, CDR2 SFDVKD.

This clonotype has a count of ten or more. V usage is TRBV6-2 or TRBV6-3 and J usage is TRBJ2-3; a weak D match, TRBD1 (5 bases). The CDR3 sequence is 14 residues long. The V end was cut by 0 bases, the J end by 6 bases, with 10 bases between. The V gene's germline CDR1 is MNHEY and CDR2 SVGEGT. The CDR3 coding sequence is TGTGCCAGCAGTTACTCGGAGACAGTGGATACGCAGTATTTT. This codes for CASSYSETVDTQYF.

About this clonotype itself: This could be a read error, since a much larger clone is one nucleotide away. DNA for the CDR3: TGTGCCAGCAGCCTTGGGACTAGCGTATCCTACAGTGAGCAGTTCTTC. Translated: CASSLGTSVSYSEQFF. The gene calls are TRBV11-1 and TRBJ2-1; 10 positions match TRBD2. Per germline, CDR1 SGHAT and CDR2 FQDESV (reference sequence). This CDR3 contains 16 residues.

This clonotype was counted ten times or more. V usage is TRBV3-1 and J usage is TRBJ1-2; 7 positions match TRBD1. From germline, CDR1 is LGHDT and CDR2 YNNKEL (reference sequence). With 1 base clipped from V and 4 bases from J, the junction kept 6 bases outside the gene matches. The CDR3 length is 15 residues. CDR3 loop: CASSQGWDSSYGYTF. CDR3 DNA sequence: TGTGCCAGCAGCCAAGGGTGGGACAGCTCCTATGGCTACACCTTC.

The chain is built from TRBV7-6 and TRBJ2-3, with 13 nucleotides matching TRBD2. The CDR3 contains 18 residues. The V and J ends lost 5 bases and 4 bases, in that order; junction bases with no gene match: 12. The germline gives CDR1 SGHVS, CDR2 FNYEAQ. CDR3 in amino acids: CASSPTSGGAIWADTQYF. The CDR3 bases are TGTGCCAGCAGCCCTACTAGCGGGGGGGCGATTTGGGCAGATACGCAGTATTTT. Together with reference TRBV7-6 and TRBJ2-3, the CDR3 gives the full variable domain: GAGVSQSPRYKVTKRGQDVALRCDPISGHVSLYWYRQALGQGPEFLTYFNYEAQQDKSGLPNDRFSAERPEGSISTLTIQRTEQRDSAMYRCASSPTSGGAIWADTQYFGPGTRLTVL.

This clonotype was picked up many times. The chain is built from TRBV24-1 and TRBJ2-3; tentatively, D is TRBD1 (6 bases). The germline CDR1 and CDR2 sequences are KGHDR and SFDVKD. Trimming removed 6 bases from V and 2 bases from J, with 14 bases in between. The CDR3 is 15 amino acids. CDR3 in amino acids: CATSHPTGSTDTQYF. The CDR3 region has the DNA TGTGCCACCAGTCACCCCACAGGGTCCACAGATACGCAGTATTTT.

At least ten counts were recorded for this clonotype. This chain joins TRBV12-3 or TRBV12-4 and TRBJ1-1; no clear D gene. Trimming shortened V by 7 bases and J by 0 bases, and 9 bases separated the two germline ends. CDR3 size: 13 residues. The CDR3 region is CASIFSMNTEAFF. As DNA, the CDR3 is TGTGCCAGCATCTTCTCCATGAACACTGAAGCTTTCTTT.

This clonotype was seen a few times. The V gene is TRBV6-1, the J gene TRBJ2-2; 9 bases line up with TRBD2. This CDR3 is built from 15 residues. With V trimmed by 7 bases and J by 3 bases, 6 bases remained unmatched. Germline lookup yields CDR1 MNHNS and CDR2 SASEGT. In DNA form, the CDR3 reads TGTGCCAGCACCAAGCGGGGGGCGTACACCGGGGAGCTGTTTTTT. Translating it yields CASTKRGAYTGELFF.

This clonotype was observed a few times. The chain employs TRBV4-3 and TRBJ2-7, with D perhaps being TRBD1 or TRBD2 (5 bases each). Deletions cut 4 bases from V and 0 bases from J, with 16 bases between. The germline CDR1 and CDR2 sequences are LGHNA and YSLEER. The CDR3 has 16 amino acids. The CDR3 DNA is TGCGCCAGCAGCCGATCACAGGAGGCGAACTCCTACGAGCAGTACTTC. It yields the protein CASSRSQEANSYEQYF.

The chain links TRBV6-1 to TRBJ1-3; a possible D gene is TRBD1 (5 bases). The CDR3 extends over 14 amino acids. V was shortened by 6 bases and J by 0 bases, with 9 bases between the two germline ends. CDR1 and CDR2 from the germline V gene are MNHNS and SASEGT. CDR3 DNA: TGTGCCAGCAGAGGGGTCGTCTCTGGAAACACCATATATTTT. Amino acids: CASRGVVSGNTIYF.

This clonotype was detected only a few times. The chain uses TRBV19 and TRBJ1-2; perhaps TRBD1 as D (6 bases). The CDR3 loop spans 14 amino acids. Germline CDR1 is LNHDA and CDR2 is SQIVND (reference sequence). With 6 bases removed from V and 5 bases from J, the gap between germline ends came to 16 bases. CDR3 DNA: TGTGCCAGTAGGACACCGGGACAATCTTATGGCTACACCTTC. This encodes CASRTPGQSYGYTF.

This clonotype appeared a few times. The CDR3 DNA reads TGCAGCGTTGAGAGGGGAGACTATGGCTACACCTTC. This encodes CSVERGDYGYTF. The rearrangement uses TRBV29-1 and TRBJ1-2; D might be TRBD1 (5 bases). From germline, CDR1 is SQVTM and CDR2 ANQGSEA. V was shortened by 3 bases and J by 3 bases, with 8 bases between the two germline ends. The CDR3 is 12 residues long.

This chain connects TRBV6-1 to TRBJ2-3; 7 positions agree with TRBD1. From germline, CDR1 is MNHNS and CDR2 SASEGT. Germline trimming cut 6 bases from V and 4 bases from J; bases unmatched to any gene: 10. The CDR3 consists of 15 residues. CDR3 loop: CASSETGDSPDTQYF. CDR3 nucleotides: TGTGCCAGCAGCGAAACAGGGGATAGCCCAGATACGCAGTATTTT.

This clonotype was seen a handful of times. This rearrangement joins TRBV5-6 to TRBJ2-1; the match to TRBD2 covers 9 bases. V lost 7 bases and J lost 4; bases outside the gene matches: 9. The germline gives CDR1 SGHDT, CDR2 YYEEEE. CDR3 length: 15 residues. CDR3 protein: CASERLAEVYNEQFF. The CDR3 DNA reads as TGTGCCAGCGAAAGACTAGCGGAAGTTTACAATGAGCAGTTCTTC.

This clonotype came up many times. This sequence joins TRBV11-2 and TRBJ2-5; TRBD1 matches at 8 bases. The germline V gene encodes CDR1 SGHAT and CDR2 FQNNGV. The CDR3 has 14 residues. V gave up 5 bases and J gave up 4 bases; unmatched junction bases: 6. CDR3 residues: CASSQTGGPETQYF. Here the CDR3 DNA reads TGTGCCAGCAGCCAAACAGGGGGACCAGAGACCCAGTACTTC.

As to this clonotype: A much larger clone differs from this one at a single base, so this may be a read error. The final CDR3 position lacks the conserved phenylalanine or tryptophan, pointing to a likely read error. The genes are TRBV20-1 and TRBJ2-7, with D tentatively TRBD1 or TRBD2 (5 bases each). Germline CDR1 DFQATT, CDR2 SNEGSKA (reference sequence). The germline V and J ends were trimmed by 3 bases and 2 bases, with 8 bases remaining between them. The CDR3 runs 12 residues. The DNA of the CDR3 is TGCAGTGCTAGGGGACCGGCCTACGAGCAGTACCTC. Translation: CSARGPAYEQYL.

This clonotype showed up just a few times. This rearrangement joins TRBV7-8 to TRBJ1-4, with a possible D match to TRBD1 (6 bases). The CDR3 spans 15 residues. V was clipped by 2 bases and J by 7 bases, with 14 bases between them. The germline gives CDR1 SGHVS, CDR2 FQNEAQ. The CDR3 coding sequence is TGTGCCAGCAGCTTATTGGGTCACAGGGCTGAAAAACTGTTTTTT. It encodes CASSLLGHRAEKLFF.

This clonotype was detected only a few times. This sequence joins TRBV19 and TRBJ2-2; either TRBD1 or TRBD2 may supply D (6 bases each). The CDR3 contains 13 residues. Germline assignment: CDR1 LNHDA and CDR2 SQIVND (reference sequence). The V and J ends lost 7 bases and 6 bases respectively, with 12 bases between them. The CDR3 loop reads CASMKGGPGELFF. The DNA for the CDR3 is TGTGCCAGTATGAAAGGGGGGCCCGGGGAGCTGTTTTTT.

This clonotype appeared many times. The V call is TRBV27, the J call TRBJ2-5; D is tentatively TRBD1 or TRBD2 (6 bases each). CDR3 length: 15 amino acids. Between the trimmed V and J ends, which lost 6 bases and 1 base, there was a span of 15 bases. The germline gives CDR1 MNHEY, CDR2 SMNVEV (reference sequence). CDR3 bases: TGTGCCAGCAGCCCAATCCCGGGGGCCCAAGAGACCCAGTACTTC. This sequence encodes CASSPIPGAQETQYF.

Turning to this clonotype: With a much larger clone just one base away, this may be a read error. The final CDR3 position lacks the conserved phenylalanine or tryptophan, pointing to a likely read error. This chain uses TRBV7-9 with TRBJ2-7, with TRBD1 identical over 7 bases. The germline V gene encodes CDR1 SEHNR and CDR2 FQNEAQ (reference sequence). The CDR3 is made up of 17 amino acids. Trimming cost V 5 bases and J 3 bases; bases outside gene matches: 16. For the CDR3, the DNA is TGTGCCAGCAGCGCAAGTACTAAGGACAGGTCGTTCTACGAGCAGTACCTC. Translating gives CASSASTKDRSFYEQYL.

The rearrangement links TRBV12-3 or TRBV12-4 to TRBJ1-1; D gene ambiguous. The V end lost 0 bases, the J end lost 6 bases, and 11 bases lay between the germline ends. This CDR3 spans 14 amino acids. CDR3 nucleotides: TGTGCCAGCAGTTTAGCCCCCAGTGAGCCTGAAGCTTTCTTT. Encoded protein: CASSLAPSEPEAFF.